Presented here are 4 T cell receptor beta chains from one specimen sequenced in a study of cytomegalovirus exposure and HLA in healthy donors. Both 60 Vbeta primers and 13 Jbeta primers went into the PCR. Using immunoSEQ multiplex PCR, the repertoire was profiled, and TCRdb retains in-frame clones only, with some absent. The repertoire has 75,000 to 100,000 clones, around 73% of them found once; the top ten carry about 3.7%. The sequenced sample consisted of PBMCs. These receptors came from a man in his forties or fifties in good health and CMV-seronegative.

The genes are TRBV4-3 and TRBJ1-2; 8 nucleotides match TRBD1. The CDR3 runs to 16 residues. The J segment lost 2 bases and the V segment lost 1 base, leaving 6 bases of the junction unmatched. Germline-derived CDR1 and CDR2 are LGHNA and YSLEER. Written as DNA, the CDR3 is TGCGCCAGCAGCCAAGGGACAGGGAACTTCAACTATGGCTACACCTTC. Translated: CASSQGTGNFNYGYTF.

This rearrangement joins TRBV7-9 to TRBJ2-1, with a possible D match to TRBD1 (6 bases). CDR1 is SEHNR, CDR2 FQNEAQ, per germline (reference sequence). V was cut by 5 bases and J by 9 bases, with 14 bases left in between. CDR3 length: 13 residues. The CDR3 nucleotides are TGTGCCAGCAGCACCCCCGACAGGCCTGAGCAGTTCTTC. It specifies CASSTPDRPEQFF.

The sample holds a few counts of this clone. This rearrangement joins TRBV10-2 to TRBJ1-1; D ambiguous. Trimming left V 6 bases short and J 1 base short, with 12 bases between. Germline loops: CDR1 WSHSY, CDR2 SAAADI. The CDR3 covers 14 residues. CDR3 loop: CASRLATSNTEAFF. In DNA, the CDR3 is TGCGCCAGCAGGTTAGCGACTTCGAACACTGAAGCTTTCTTT.

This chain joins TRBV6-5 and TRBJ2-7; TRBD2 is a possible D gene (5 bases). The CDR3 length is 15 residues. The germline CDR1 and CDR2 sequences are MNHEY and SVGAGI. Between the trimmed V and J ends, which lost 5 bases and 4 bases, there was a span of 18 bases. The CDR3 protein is CASSARVGRAYEQYF. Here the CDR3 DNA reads TGTGCCAGCAGTGCGCGGGTAGGTCGGGCATACGAGCAGTACTTC.